The clone carrying this T cell receptor (beta chain) has more than one count but fewer than ten. Its antigen is still unknown. The data are from a study of vaccination and CD4 T cells after COVID-19. Treatment defined: roughly 10-day PBMC culture with coronavirus spike peptide pools or control peptides (ViraFEST assay). V was shortened by 0 bases and J by 7 bases, with 13 bases between the two germline ends. This CDR3 spans 14 amino acids. The germline CDR1 and CDR2 sequences are DFQATT and SNEGSKA (reference sequence). Oncomine TCR Beta short-read sequencing was applied to DNA from cultured CD4+ T cells. Someone extracted genomic DNA from cultured CD4+ T cells. Each CDR3 protein gets one entry after TCRdb re-called the PCR reads with MiXCR. The sample yields approximately 11,000 distinct CDR3 sequences, about a quarter seen once.

This receptor was obtained from a human donor who had recovered from COVID-19. This rearrangement joins TRBV20-1 to TRBJ1-5; D call uncertain. The sequences come from CD4+ T cells from blood, cultured in vitro, collected after SARS-CoV-2 vaccination. The DNA for the CDR3 is TGCAGTGCTAGAGATTGGGAAGGGTTCCAGCCCCAGCATTTT. Its translation: CSARDWEGFQPQHF.